The rows below give T cell receptor beta chains drawn from one sample of a study of T-cell memory formation after mild COVID-19. TCRdb itself ran the 5' RACE reads through MiXCR, one entry per CDR3 protein. The sample yields more than 150,000 distinct CDR3 sequences, 15% to 20% seen once. The sample consisted of PBMCs or a T cell subset sorted from them (not recorded which). The receptor source for this set is a man younger than 35 who had mild COVID-19 (a few samples of this study predate the infection). Cell type and time point are not known. The CDR3 runs from the conserved cysteine through the conserved F or W. The order of the fields is D gene, V gene, J gene, clone size, CDR3 DNA, CDR3 protein. The D gene is left open where the match is weak. Size is stated for part of the rows, as once, few or many counts, or as a class when the clone is expanded.

D gene: NA
V gene: TRBV10-3
J gene: TRBJ2-5
clone size: NA
CDR3 DNA: TGTGCCATCGGGACTCCTCAAGAGACCCAGTACTTC
CDR3 protein: CAIGTPQETQYF

D gene: NA
V gene: TRBV25-1
J gene: TRBJ1-6
clone size: NA
CDR3 DNA: TGTGCCAGCAGTGAAAGGGGGGCATGGCTTTATAATTCACCCCTCCACTTT
CDR3 protein: CASSERGAWLYNSPLHF

D gene: NA
V gene: TRBV20-1
J gene: TRBJ2-5
clone size: many
CDR3 DNA: TGCAGTGCAGGAAGGGGGGCCCCAGAGACCCAGTACTTC
CDR3 protein: CSAGRGAPETQYF

D gene: NA
V gene: TRBV27
J gene: TRBJ1-4
clone size: NA
CDR3 DNA: TGTGCCAGCAGTTTATATGAGGGGTCGGAAGAAAAACTGTTTTTT
CDR3 protein: CASSLYEGSEEKLFF

D gene: NA
V gene: TRBV6-5
J gene: TRBJ1-2
clone size: few
CDR3 DNA: TGTGCCAGCAGTAACGGGATTTTCGGCTACACCTTC
CDR3 protein: CASSNGIFGYTF

D gene: NA
V gene: TRBV9
J gene: TRBJ2-5
clone size: NA
CDR3 DNA: TGTGCCAGCAGCGTAGGGGGGACACGGGTCCAAGAGACCCAGTACTTC
CDR3 protein: CASSVGGTRVQETQYF

D gene: NA
V gene: TRBV6-1
J gene: TRBJ1-5
clone size: few
CDR3 DNA: TGTGCCAGCAATCCCTCTTTCCGCAGTCAGCCCCAGCATTTT
CDR3 protein: CASNPSFRSQPQHF

D gene: NA
V gene: TRBV10-3
J gene: TRBJ1-2
clone size: NA
CDR3 DNA: TGTGCCATCTCTTTGGGGGCCAACTATGGCTACACCTTC
CDR3 protein: CAISLGANYGYTF

D gene: TRBD1
V gene: TRBV5-5
J gene: TRBJ2-1
clone size: few
CDR3 DNA: TGTGCCAGCAGGGCGGGACAGGGGTTTGAAGAGCAGTTCTTC
CDR3 protein: CASRAGQGFEEQFF

D gene: NA
V gene: TRBV5-1
J gene: TRBJ2-5
clone size: few
CDR3 DNA: TGCGCCAGCAGCCTACTCACCGGGACCCAATCTGGGGCCCAGTACTTC
CDR3 protein: CASSLLTGTQSGAQYF

D gene: TRBD1
V gene: TRBV6-5
J gene: TRBJ1-2
clone size: NA
CDR3 DNA: TGTGCCAGCAGTTACCAGAACTCGGGACAGGGGATCTATGGCTACACCTTC
CDR3 protein: CASSYQNSGQGIYGYTF

D gene: TRBD1
V gene: TRBV18
J gene: TRBJ1-5
clone size: few
CDR3 DNA: TGTGCCAGCTCACCCGTGGGACAGGGTCTGGGACAGCCCCAGCATTTT
CDR3 protein: CASSPVGQGLGQPQHF

D gene: NA
V gene: TRBV24-1
J gene: TRBJ2-3
clone size: NA
CDR3 DNA: TGTGCCACCAGCTGGGGGCAGGGGACAGATACGCAGTATTTT
CDR3 protein: CATSWGQGTDTQYF

D gene: NA
V gene: TRBV21-1
J gene: TRBJ1-5
clone size: few
CDR3 DNA: TGTGCCAGCACCAAGGGGGGAGGGGCAGGGTGCAATCAGCCCCAGCATTTT
CDR3 protein: CASTKGGGAGCNQPQHF

D gene: NA
V gene: TRBV7-7
J gene: TRBJ1-2
clone size: NA
CDR3 DNA: TGTGCCAGCACCCCCCTCGGGCCGTTTCAGGGCGGCTACACCTTC
CDR3 protein: CASTPLGPFQGGYTF

D gene: TRBD1
V gene: TRBV28
J gene: TRBJ1-1
clone size: NA
CDR3 DNA: TGTGCCAGCAGTCCCGGACAGGGGGGGTCAGCTTTCTTT
CDR3 protein: CASSPGQGGSAFF

D gene: NA
V gene: TRBV5-1
J gene: TRBJ2-5
clone size: few
CDR3 DNA: TGCGCCAGCAGCTTGGACGGACAATTAGAGACCCAGTACTTC
CDR3 protein: CASSLDGQLETQYF

D gene: NA
V gene: TRBV29-1
J gene: TRBJ2-1
clone size: few
CDR3 DNA: TGCAGCGTTGAGACGGGTGAGCAGTTCTTC
CDR3 protein: CSVETGEQFF

D gene: NA
V gene: TRBV4-2
J gene: TRBJ2-5
clone size: NA
CDR3 DNA: TGTGCCAGCAGCCAGCCTACGGGGGGCCTACAAGAGACCCAGTACTTC
CDR3 protein: CASSQPTGGLQETQYF

D gene: NA
V gene: TRBV5-4
J gene: TRBJ2-3
clone size: NA
CDR3 DNA: TGTGCCAGCAGCCGAAAGGGGGGACGGCCAGATACGCAGTATTTT
CDR3 protein: CASSRKGGRPDTQYF

D gene: NA
V gene: TRBV7-9
J gene: TRBJ1-2
clone size: few
CDR3 DNA: TGTGCCAGCAGCTTCCCGGGAAATGGCTACACCTTC
CDR3 protein: CASSFPGNGYTF

D gene: NA
V gene: TRBV6-5
J gene: TRBJ2-7
clone size: NA
CDR3 DNA: TGTGCCAGCAGGACTACCGGGGCCTACTCCTACGAGCAGTACTTC
CDR3 protein: CASRTTGAYSYEQYF

D gene: NA
V gene: TRBV19
J gene: TRBJ2-1
clone size: NA
CDR3 DNA: TGTGCCAGTAGGGTCGGCAATGAGCAGTTCTTC
CDR3 protein: CASRVGNEQFF

D gene: NA
V gene: TRBV5-1
J gene: TRBJ1-6
clone size: many
CDR3 DNA: TGCGCCAGCAGCTTGGATCAGGGGTCGCCTAATTCACCCCTCCACTTT
CDR3 protein: CASSLDQGSPNSPLHF

D gene: TRBD1
V gene: TRBV3-1
J gene: TRBJ2-3
clone size: NA
CDR3 DNA: TGTGCCAGCAGCCAAGATATTAGGGGGACAGGGGAATATTTT
CDR3 protein: CASSQDIRGTGEYF

D gene: NA
V gene: TRBV7-2
J gene: TRBJ1-5
clone size: few
CDR3 DNA: TGTGCCAGCAGCCCACACGGGTCGGGGCCCCAGCATTTT
CDR3 protein: CASSPHGSGPQHF

D gene: NA
V gene: TRBV6-2/TRBV6-3
J gene: TRBJ2-3
clone size: few
CDR3 DNA: TGTGCCAGCAGTTATCACACAGATACGCAGTATTTT
CDR3 protein: CASSYHTDTQYF

D gene: NA
V gene: TRBV24-1
J gene: TRBJ2-1
clone size: many
CDR3 DNA: TGTGCCACCATGGGGGGCGCACCTTCCAGGCAGTTCTTC
CDR3 protein: CATMGGAPSRQFF

D gene: NA
V gene: TRBV7-2
J gene: TRBJ1-4
clone size: few
CDR3 DNA: TGTGCCAGCAGCCCACAAATCAGGGTGTGGGAAAAACTGTTTTTT
CDR3 protein: CASSPQIRVWEKLFF

D gene: TRBD2
V gene: TRBV5-1
J gene: TRBJ2-5
clone size: NA
CDR3 DNA: TGCGCCAGCAGCCCGAGACTAGCGGGGGCGGGGGAGACCCAGTACTTC
CDR3 protein: CASSPRLAGAGETQYF

D gene: TRBD2
V gene: TRBV27
J gene: TRBJ2-3
clone size: NA
CDR3 DNA: TGTGCCAGCAGAAAGCGGGGGGATGACACAGATACGCAGTATTTT
CDR3 protein: CASRKRGDDTDTQYF

D gene: TRBD1
V gene: TRBV19
J gene: TRBJ2-2
clone size: few
CDR3 DNA: TGTGCCAGTAGCGCTCGGACAGGGGGGCCCCTATGGTGGACCGGGGAGCTGTTTTTT
CDR3 protein: CASSARTGGPLWWTGELFF

D gene: NA
V gene: TRBV6-6
J gene: TRBJ1-5
clone size: once
CDR3 DNA: TGTGCCAGCACCGAAAGTGGCAATCAGCCCCAGCATTTT
CDR3 protein: CASTESGNQPQHF

D gene: NA
V gene: TRBV2
J gene: TRBJ1-1
clone size: few
CDR3 DNA: TGTGCCAGCACTGTGGAACTGAACACTGAAGCTTTCTTT
CDR3 protein: CASTVELNTEAFF

D gene: NA
V gene: TRBV4-1
J gene: TRBJ2-7
clone size: many
CDR3 DNA: TGCGCCAGCAGCCAAGGGCTGTTGAAGTACTTC
CDR3 protein: CASSQGLLKYF

D gene: TRBD1
V gene: TRBV6-2/TRBV6-3
J gene: TRBJ2-1
clone size: NA
CDR3 DNA: TGTGCCAGCAAAAAACAGGGGCTTGGGACCTACAATGAGCAGTTCTTC
CDR3 protein: CASKKQGLGTYNEQFF

D gene: NA
V gene: TRBV10-2
J gene: TRBJ1-2
clone size: few
CDR3 DNA: TGCGCCAGCAATTCCGGGCCGAGCTATGGCTACACCTTC
CDR3 protein: CASNSGPSYGYTF

D gene: NA
V gene: TRBV7-9
J gene: TRBJ1-3
clone size: NA
CDR3 DNA: TGTGCCAGCAGCTTAGACCGGGCCTCCTCTGGAAACACCATATATTTT
CDR3 protein: CASSLDRASSGNTIYF

D gene: NA
V gene: TRBV6-6
J gene: TRBJ1-1
clone size: NA
CDR3 DNA: TGTGCCAGCAGGGACCTCCAGGGTTTAAGCGGCGCTTTCTTT
CDR3 protein: CASRDLQGLSGAFF

D gene: TRBD2
V gene: TRBV6-5
J gene: TRBJ2-1
clone size: NA
CDR3 DNA: TGTGCCAGCAGTTCGTTAGCGGGGGGGCCACACGGGTACAATGAGCAGTTCTTC
CDR3 protein: CASSSLAGGPHGYNEQFF

D gene: TRBD1
V gene: TRBV6-5
J gene: TRBJ2-1
clone size: few
CDR3 DNA: TGTGCCAGCAGTTACCGGGCGTGGGGACAGAGCTACAATGAGCAGTTCTTC
CDR3 protein: CASSYRAWGQSYNEQFF

D gene: NA
V gene: TRBV20-1
J gene: TRBJ1-5
clone size: many
CDR3 DNA: TGCAGTGCTGTTTCCGGGAATCAGCCCCAGCATTTT
CDR3 protein: CSAVSGNQPQHF

D gene: NA
V gene: TRBV5-5
J gene: TRBJ2-5
clone size: many
CDR3 DNA: TGTGCCAGCAGCTTACGGGCGGAGACCCAGTACTTC
CDR3 protein: CASSLRAETQYF

D gene: NA
V gene: TRBV7-2
J gene: TRBJ2-2
clone size: NA
CDR3 DNA: TGTGCCAGCAGCAGCAGGGGGGGGAGAACCGGGGAGCTGTTTTTT
CDR3 protein: CASSSRGGRTGELFF

D gene: NA
V gene: TRBV4-2
J gene: TRBJ2-3
clone size: NA
CDR3 DNA: TGTGCCAGCAGCCAAGACCCACCCATTCCAGATACGCAGTATTTT
CDR3 protein: CASSQDPPIPDTQYF

D gene: TRBD2
V gene: TRBV11-3
J gene: TRBJ2-3
clone size: NA
CDR3 DNA: TGTGCCAGCAGCTCCGGACTAGCGGGTTACGATACGCAGTATTTT
CDR3 protein: CASSSGLAGYDTQYF

D gene: NA
V gene: TRBV10-2
J gene: TRBJ2-5
clone size: many
CDR3 DNA: TGCGCCAGCAGTGCCGGAGGAGAGACCCAGTACTTC
CDR3 protein: CASSAGGETQYF